These 12 T cell receptor beta chains share one sample of origin, sequenced in a study of T cell responses to AZD1222 COVID-19 vaccine. TCRdb's table, derived via immunoSEQ multiplex PCR, lists solely in-frame clones and lacks some. Of hundreds of thousands of clones in the sample, approximately 94% were seen once. The input for sequencing was peripheral blood, taken on day 0 of MenACWY control vaccination. These receptors came from an adult in good health.

The chain combines TRBV4-1 with TRBJ2-1; D gene ambiguous. The germline V gene has CDR1 MGHRA and CDR2 YSYEKL. This CDR3 comprises 16 residues. Trimming removed 0 bases at V and 10 bases at J, with 19 bases between. This chain's CDR3 is CASSQERGRSFKEQFF. The CDR3 DNA reads TGCGCCAGCAGCCAAGAACGCGGACGGTCCTTCAAGGAGCAGTTCTTC.

Comment on this clone: The same CDR3 can be traced to other DNA sequences in this sample. V usage is TRBV19 and J usage is TRBJ1-5; D not resolved. The germline V and J ends were trimmed by 3 bases and 7 bases, with 7 bases remaining between them. CDR1 and CDR2 from the germline V gene are LNHDA and SQIVND (reference sequence). CDR3 length: 12 amino acids. Here the CDR3 DNA reads TGTGCCAGTAGTATTGACGGACAGCCCCAGCATTTT. Its protein is CASSIDGQPQHF.

CDR3 sequence: CASSLQAGGVRTGELFF. The CDR3 nucleotides read TGTGCCAGCAGTTTACAAGCGGGGGGAGTGAGGACCGGGGAGCTGTTTTTT. V is TRBV6-2 or TRBV6-3 and J is TRBJ2-2; 9 nucleotides line up with TRBD2. This CDR3 comprises 17 residues. Germline CDR1 and CDR2: MNHEY and SVGEGT. Trimming cost V 4 bases and J 5 bases; bases outside gene matches: 11.

This clone was detected only a few times. The chain employs TRBV11-2 and TRBJ1-1; D is unresolved. Trimming removed 1 base from V and 9 bases from J, with 12 bases in between. Germline lookup yields CDR1 SGHAT and CDR2 FQNNGV. The length of the CDR3 is 13 residues. This CDR3 is CASSLVRSDKAFF. CDR3 in DNA: TGTGCCAGCAGCTTAGTAAGGTCAGACAAAGCTTTCTTT.

The chain is built from TRBV12-5 and TRBJ1-2; D unresolved. The CDR3 is 12 amino acids. V dropped 0 bases and J dropped 14 bases, with 13 bases sitting between them. Germline V gives CDR1 LGHNT, CDR2 FRNRAP. CDR3 coding DNA: TGTGCTAGTGGTTTGGTAGACATCCCCCCGACCTTC. Its protein is CASGLVDIPPTF.

The chain links TRBV28 to TRBJ1-6, with 7 bases fitting TRBD1. Germline V gene lookup returns CDR1 MDHEN and CDR2 SYDVKM. The CDR3 is made up of 18 amino acids. V dropped 2 bases and J dropped 0; count of bases not matched to a gene: 7. The chain's CDR3 is CASSLNTGTVSYNSPLHF. Here the CDR3 DNA reads TGTGCCAGCAGTTTAAATACCGGGACAGTCTCCTATAATTCACCCCTCCACTTT.

The chain uses TRBV5-1 and TRBJ2-2; unclear D gene. The CDR3 is 14 amino acids. V lost 2 bases to trimming and J lost 10 bases, with 15 bases between them. Per the germline V gene, CDR1 is SGHRS and CDR2 is YFSETQ. CDR3 in DNA: TGCGCCAGCAGCTTCTTTCAGCCTACAACGGAGCTGTTTTTT. Protein: CASSFFQPTTELFF.

This rearrangement joins TRBV30 to TRBJ1-2; 7 nucleotides match TRBD1. Germline V gene sequence: CDR1 GTSNPN, CDR2 SVGIG (reference sequence). J gave up 8 bases and V 2 bases, and 8 bases lay outside the gene matches. This CDR3 comprises 13 residues. This chain's CDR3 is CAWSQQGNGGYTF. In DNA, the CDR3 is TGTGCCTGGAGTCAACAGGGGAATGGCGGCTACACCTTC.

This chain connects TRBV18 to TRBJ1-2, with 7 bases identical to TRBD1. CDR3 size: 13 residues. Germline lookup yields CDR1 KGHSH and CDR2 LQKENI. J gave up 5 bases and V 3 bases, and 3 bases lay outside the gene matches. Here the CDR3 DNA reads TGTGCCAGCTCACCGGACAGGACGTATGGCTACACCTTC. It yields the protein CASSPDRTYGYTF.

The DNA for the CDR3 is TGCGCCAGCAGCTTGCTAGCTTCCGGGGAGCTGTTTTTT. Its translation is CASSLLASGELFF. The chain links TRBV5-1 to TRBJ2-2, with D possibly being TRBD2 (5 bases). Trimming cost V 1 base and J 6 bases, with 7 bases left between them. The CDR3 extends over 13 amino acids. CDR1 is SGHRS, CDR2 YFSETQ, per germline.

The chain combines TRBV9 with TRBJ2-3; D is undetermined. This CDR3 contains 15 residues. V gave up 1 base and J gave up 1 base, with 10 bases separating them. Per the germline V gene, CDR1 is SGDLS and CDR2 is YYNGEE. CDR3: CASSVLTVGTDTQYF. CDR3 DNA: TGTGCCAGCAGCGTATTGACGGTGGGCACAGATACGCAGTATTTT. Using reference TRBV9 and TRBJ2-3 for the parts outside the CDR3, the full variable domain is DSGVTQTPKHLITATGQRVTLRCSPRSGDLSVYWYQQSLDQGLQFLIQYYNGEERAKGNILERFSAQQFPDLHSELNLSSLELGDSALYFCASSVLTVGTDTQYFGPGTRLTVL.

The chain couples TRBV5-1 to TRBJ2-7, with TRBD1 matching over 8 bases. CDR1 is SGHRS, CDR2 YFSETQ, per germline. The CDR3 loop spans 14 amino acids. The ends lost 4 bases at V and 3 bases at J; junction bases unmatched: 6. As DNA, the CDR3 is TGCGCCAGCAGCCAGGACAGGGCCGTCTACGAGCAGTACTTC. This codes for CASSQDRAVYEQYF.